A single sample gave rise to the 15 T cell receptor beta chains below, sequenced in a study of blood T cell repertoires in COVID-19. Assay: immunoSEQ multiplex PCR; the TCRdb copy retains only in-frame clones and omits some. The table has around 190,000 clones, about 80% seen once. Sequenced: peripheral blood. These receptors were taken from a woman in her forties or fifties with active or convalescent COVID-19.

The chain recombines TRBV28 with TRBJ1-3; the D gene is possibly TRBD1 (5 bases). This CDR3 is 13 amino acids long. CDR1 and CDR2 (germline): MDHEN, SYDVKM. Trimming cost V 6 bases and J 1 base, with 7 bases left between them. The CDR3 DNA sequence: TGTGCCAGCAGACGGGGGTCTGGAAACACCATATATTTT. As protein: CASRRGSGNTIYF.

V gene TRBV11-3 combines with J gene TRBJ2-3; tentatively, D is TRBD2 (6 bases). This CDR3 region has 14 residues. V dropped 5 bases and J dropped 0 bases, with 9 bases sitting between them. Looked up from germline, CDR1 is SGHNT and CDR2 is YENEEA. CDR3 sequence (DNA): TGTGCCAGCAGCCGAGGGACTAGCACAGATACGCAGTATTTT. It specifies CASSRGTSTDTQYF.

The chain links TRBV7-8 to TRBJ2-5, with 7 bases fitting TRBD2. CDR3 length: 16 residues. V shed 0 bases and J 1 base; nucleotides not matched to a gene: 5. CDR1 SGHVS and CDR2 FQNEAQ come from the germline V gene. In DNA, the CDR3 is TGTGCCAGCAGCTTAGCAATCTGGGGGGGCCAAGAGACCCAGTACTTC. This gives the protein CASSLAIWGGQETQYF.

The chain uses TRBV5-6 and TRBJ1-2; 8 bases agree with TRBD1. The trim removed 0 bases at V and 8 bases at J, leaving 3 bases unmatched. The CDR3 totals 13 residues. Germline V lookup: CDR1 SGHDT, CDR2 YYEEEE. CDR3 nucleotide sequence: TGTGCCAGCAGCTTGGGACAGGGGCGCGGCTACACCTTC. This codes for CASSLGQGRGYTF.

The chain joins TRBV28 to TRBJ1-3, with TRBD1 matching over 8 bases. Germline V lookup: CDR1 MDHEN, CDR2 SYDVKM. V dropped 3 bases and J dropped 6; count of bases not matched to a gene: 10. This CDR3 comprises 16 residues. DNA for the CDR3: TGTGCCAGCAGTTTTTTGTCCGGACAGGGCTTAAACACCATATATTTT. Translating it yields CASSFLSGQGLNTIYF.

The chain joins TRBV6-2 or TRBV6-3 to TRBJ1-5; TRBD1 matches 7 bases. V lost 2 bases, J lost 0 bases, and 4 bases stayed unmatched. Germline V gene data show CDR1 as MNHEY and CDR2 as SVGEGT. This CDR3 has 16 amino acids. As DNA, the CDR3 is TGTGCCAGCAGTTACGGGCAGGGGGTTAGCAATCAGCCCCAGCATTTT. Translation: CASSYGQGVSNQPQHF.

The J gene is TRBJ1-1, the V gene TRBV7-3; tentatively, D is TRBD1 (5 bases). Germline V gene sequence: CDR1 SGHTA, CDR2 FQGTGA. V dropped 0 bases and J dropped 4 bases, with 6 bases sitting between them. The CDR3 extends over 13 amino acids. This CDR3 is CASSLTGPTEAFF. The DNA for the CDR3 is TGTGCCAGCAGCTTAACGGGGCCCACTGAAGCTTTCTTT.

The chain combines TRBV6-5 with TRBJ2-5; 9 nucleotides match TRBD2. Per germline, CDR1 MNHEY and CDR2 SVGAGI. J lost 5 bases, V lost 6 bases, and 10 bases had no gene match. The CDR3 has 15 residues. The CDR3: CASRSRAGGMETQYF. Here the CDR3 DNA reads TGTGCCAGCAGATCCAGGGCGGGAGGGATGGAGACCCAGTACTTC.

This sequence joins TRBV19 and TRBJ1-2, with 12 nucleotides matching TRBD1. J was trimmed by 4 bases and V by 4 bases; bases with no gene match: 10. CDR3 length: 17 residues. Germline V gene sequence: CDR1 LNHDA, CDR2 SQIVND (reference sequence). CDR3 coding DNA: TGTGCCAGTAGTAAAGGGACAGGGGGCGCCCTATTCTATGGCTACACCTTC. Protein product: CASSKGTGGALFYGYTF.

This clone was observed a few times. The rearrangement links TRBV28 to TRBJ1-1, with D maybe TRBD1 (5 bases). Trimming pared 4 bases from V and 5 bases from J, leaving 14 bases between. The CDR3 sequence is 14 residues long. CDR1 and CDR2 (germline): MDHEN, SYDVKM. CDR3 coding DNA: TGTGCCAGCAGTTCCCTCGGGGGGGATACTGAAGCTTTCTTT. Translating it yields CASSSLGGDTEAFF.

The table lists this clone with a few counts. V and J are TRBV12-5 and TRBJ2-3, with 8 bases matching TRBD1. This CDR3 is built from 13 residues. The V and J ends lost 6 bases and 3 bases, in that order; junction bases with no gene match: 2. The germline CDR1 and CDR2 sequences are LGHNT and FRNRAP. The CDR3 DNA follows: TGTGCTAGTGGCTACAGGGGGACAGATACGCAGTATTTT. Encoded protein: CASGYRGTDTQYF.

The V and J genes are TRBV30 and TRBJ1-5, with D maybe TRBD1 (6 bases). The CDR3 totals 14 residues. Germline lookup yields CDR1 GTSNPN and CDR2 SVGIG (reference sequence). The ends were cut back, 3 bases at V and 11 bases at J, with 20 bases in the middle. The CDR3 DNA sequence: TGTGCCTGGAGCCATACAGGGTATGCGCGGGCCCAGCATTTT. This sequence encodes CAWSHTGYARAQHF.

CDR3 DNA: TGTGCCAGCAGCTTTCACAGGGGGCAGAACACTGAAGCTTTCTTT. Encoded protein: CASSFHRGQNTEAFF. The chain combines TRBV11-2 with TRBJ1-1; TRBD1 matches 9 bases. J lost 1 base, V lost 3 bases, and 3 bases had no gene match. This CDR3 spans 15 amino acids. CDR1 and CDR2 from the germline V gene are SGHAT and FQNNGV.

The rearrangement uses TRBV9 and TRBJ2-2, with 13 bases aligning to TRBD2. Germline trimming cut 2 bases from V and 1 base from J; bases unmatched to any gene: 5. There are 18 residues in the CDR3. In germline, CDR1 is SGDLS, CDR2 YYNGEE. CDR3 sequence: CASSVGLAGAVNTGELFF. The CDR3 DNA reads as TGTGCCAGCAGCGTTGGACTAGCGGGGGCCGTGAACACCGGGGAGCTGTTTTTT.

This clone was recorded a few times. V gene TRBV7-9 combines with J gene TRBJ2-2; D is unresolved. The CDR3 is 12 amino acids. In germline, CDR1 is SEHNR, CDR2 FQNEAQ (reference sequence). Trimming removed 5 bases at V and 5 bases at J, with 6 bases between. CDR3 coding DNA: TGTGCCAGCAGCCCATTTACCGGGGAGCTGTTTTTT. This gives the protein CASSPFTGELFF. The variable domain in full, completed from reference TRBV7-9 and TRBJ2-2, reads DTGVSQNPRHKITKRGQNVTFRCDPISEHNRLYWYRQTLGQGPEFLTYFQNEAQLEKSRLLSDRFSAERPKGSFSTLEIQRTEQGDSAMYLCASSPFTGELFFGEGSRLTVL.